Shown below are 3 T cell receptor beta chains from a single sample sequenced in a study of blood T cells in healthy people across ages. For the second PCR, which ran for about 6 to 11 cycles, a sample-barcoded 5' primer and a J-beta primer mix were used. Using its own MiXCR run on the 5' RACE reads, TCRdb lists one record per CDR3 protein. Counted here are roughly 800,000 distinct CDR3 sequences, 20% to 30% occurring once; the ten biggest clones make up about 3%. These data also formed part of another study, on T cells of mothers and their children.

Sequenced: blood. The source of these receptors is a boy aged 10-17 years in good health.

The CDR3 sequence: CSVRAGAFYNEQFF. As DNA, the CDR3 is TGCAGCGTGAGAGCGGGGGCCTTCTACAATGAGCAGTTCTTC. The chain links TRBV29-1 to TRBJ2-1; TRBD2 matches at 8 bases. Germline CDR1 is SQVTM and CDR2 is ANQGSEA. This CDR3 comprises 14 residues. V shed 6 bases, J shed 3 bases, and the junction held 7 bases outside the gene matches.

This clonotype was seen only a few times. At one boundary the junction diverges from the germline segment, which might be a read error. The rearrangement links TRBV9 to TRBJ2-2; 9 bases align to TRBD2. CDR1 is SGDLS and CDR2 is YYNGEE in the germline V gene. The CDR3 runs to 16 residues. This CDR3 is CAGSVALAGGTGELFF. Written as DNA, the CDR3 is TGTGCCGGCAGCGTAGCTTTGGCGGGGGGGACCGGGGAGCTGTTTTTT.

On this clonotype itself: An end of the junction differs from the germline gene, which may be a read error. The rearrangement joins TRBV12-5 to TRBJ1-5, with 7 bases that match TRBD1. CDR1 and CDR2 (germline): LGHNT, FRNRAP. CDR3 size: 17 residues. In nucleotides, the CDR3 is TGTGCTAGTGGTTTGGTACTCTTCCCAGGGGGTAATCAGCCTCAGCATTTT. Translation: CASGLVLFPGGNQPQHF.